These 9 T cell receptor beta chains were all obtained from the same sample, sequenced in a study of blood T cell repertoires in COVID-19. Sequencing was performed with immunoSEQ multiplex PCR; in TCRdb, only in-frame clones are kept and a portion is missing. Here the sample spans approximately 200,000 clones, more than 80% being singletons. The sequenced sample consisted of PBMCs or T cells enriched from blood (not recorded which). The receptors originated from a man aged 40-49 years who had recovered from COVID-19.

This sequence joins TRBV7-9 and TRBJ1-2; D is unresolved. Looked up from germline, CDR1 is SEHNR and CDR2 is FQNEAQ (reference sequence). CDR3 length: 13 amino acids. The V and J ends lost 8 bases and 4 bases respectively, with 14 bases between them. The CDR3 coding sequence is TGTGCCAGCGGTGATACCTCAGGCTATGGCTACACCTTC. It specifies CASGDTSGYGYTF.

The genes are TRBV10-1 and TRBJ2-1, with a weak D call TRBD2 (5 bases). V gave up 3 bases and J gave up 0 bases, with 12 bases separating them. The CDR3 length is 16 residues. The germline CDR1 and CDR2 sequences are WNHNN and SYGVQD (reference sequence). In nucleotides, the CDR3 is TGCGCCAGCAGTGAAAGCGGTGATAGCTCCTACAATGAGCAGTTCTTC. Translation gives CASSESGDSSYNEQFF.

The CDR3 reads CASSDGWRGNTDTQYF. As DNA, the CDR3 is TGTGCCAGCAGTGACGGGTGGCGGGGTAACACAGATACGCAGTATTTT. V is TRBV6-4 and J is TRBJ2-3; possibly TRBD2 for D (6 bases). Germline V CDR1 and CDR2: MRHNA, SNTAGT. This CDR3 comprises 16 residues. Trimming took off 2 bases at V and 2 bases at J, with 14 bases between the two ends.

The table lists this clone with a count of one. The chain is built from TRBV5-1 and TRBJ2-4; 8 nucleotides align to TRBD1. CDR1 is SGHRS, CDR2 YFSETQ, per germline. This CDR3 comprises 18 residues. J lost 9 bases, V lost 1 base, and 18 bases had no gene match. As DNA, the CDR3 is TGCGCCAGCAGCTTGACTAGTGCGGCAGGGGGCGATTATAGCATTCAGTACTTC. It encodes CASSLTSAAGGDYSIQYF.

V gene TRBV3-1 (or the pseudogene TRBV3-2) combines with J gene TRBJ1-6; 10 positions agree with TRBD1. The germline V gene encodes CDR1 LGHDT and CDR2 YNNKEL (reference sequence). The CDR3 is 14 residues long. The trim removed 5 bases at V and 10 bases at J, leaving 5 bases unmatched. Written as DNA, the CDR3 is TGTGCCAGCAGCTTTCGGACAGGGGGGTCACCCCTCCACTTT. It yields the protein CASSFRTGGSPLHF.

V gene TRBV19 combines with J gene TRBJ1-2, with D unclear. Trimming pared 0 bases from V and 2 bases from J, leaving 10 bases between. The CDR3 covers 15 residues. Germline V lookup: CDR1 LNHDA, CDR2 SQIVND (reference sequence). CDR3 in DNA: TGTGCCAGTAGTATAGATCCAGGAAGCAACTATGGCTACACCTTC. Amino acids: CASSIDPGSNYGYTF.

The V and J genes are TRBV12-5 and TRBJ2-7; 9 bases agree with TRBD1. The CDR3 sequence is 15 residues long. CDR1 and CDR2 (germline): LGHNT, FRNRAP. V dropped 7 bases and J dropped 7; count of bases not matched to a gene: 14. CDR3 residues: CASVTGDRAHLEQYF. The CDR3 region has the DNA TGTGCTAGTGTTACCGGGGACAGGGCCCATCTAGAGCAGTACTTC.

The rearrangement joins TRBV9 to TRBJ1-6; D remains unclear. The CDR3 spans 12 residues. Germline V lookup: CDR1 SGDLS, CDR2 YYNGEE. Trimming removed 3 bases at V and 11 bases at J, with 9 bases between. The CDR3 is CASSARNTPLHF. In nucleotides, the CDR3 is TGTGCCAGCAGCGCTAGGAATACACCCCTCCACTTT.

The chain uses TRBV9 and TRBJ2-1; D might be TRBD1 (6 bases). The CDR3 runs to 16 residues. Trimming took 1 base from V and 3 from J, leaving 14 bases between them. Germline V gene data show CDR1 as SGDLS and CDR2 as YYNGEE. CDR3 sequence (DNA): TGTGCCAGCAGCGTAACAGGGAGCTTGGGCTACAATGAGCAGTTCTTC. Protein sequence: CASSVTGSLGYNEQFF.